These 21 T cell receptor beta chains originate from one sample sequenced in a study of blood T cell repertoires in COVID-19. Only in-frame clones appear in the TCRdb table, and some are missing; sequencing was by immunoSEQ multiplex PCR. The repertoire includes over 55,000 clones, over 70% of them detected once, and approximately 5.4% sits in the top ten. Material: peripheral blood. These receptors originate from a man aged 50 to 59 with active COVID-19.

The CDR3, as DNA: TGTGCCAGCAGCAAGATACCGGGACAGGGTTCCTACGAGCAGTACTTC. This encodes CASSKIPGQGSYEQYF. The chain has TRBV6-2 or TRBV6-3 and TRBJ2-7; 9 positions agree with TRBD1. This CDR3 is 16 amino acids long. CDR1 and CDR2 (germline): MNHEY, SVGEGT. Unmatched junction bases numbered 10, after V lost 6 bases and J lost 1 base.

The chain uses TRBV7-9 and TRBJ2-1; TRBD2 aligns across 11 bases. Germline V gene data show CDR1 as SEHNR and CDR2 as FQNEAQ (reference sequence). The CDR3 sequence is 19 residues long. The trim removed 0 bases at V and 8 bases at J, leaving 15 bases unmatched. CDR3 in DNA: TGTGCCAGCAGCTTAGCAACAGGACTAACTAGCGGGAGAGGGTATGAGCAGTTCTTC. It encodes CASSLATGLTSGRGYEQFF.

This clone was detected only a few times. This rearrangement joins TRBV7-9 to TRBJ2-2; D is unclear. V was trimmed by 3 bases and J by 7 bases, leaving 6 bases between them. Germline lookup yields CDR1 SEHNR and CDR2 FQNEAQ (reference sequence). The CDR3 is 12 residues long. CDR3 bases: TGTGCCAGCAGCTTGTTAATCGGGGAGCTGTTTTTT. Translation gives CASSLLIGELFF.

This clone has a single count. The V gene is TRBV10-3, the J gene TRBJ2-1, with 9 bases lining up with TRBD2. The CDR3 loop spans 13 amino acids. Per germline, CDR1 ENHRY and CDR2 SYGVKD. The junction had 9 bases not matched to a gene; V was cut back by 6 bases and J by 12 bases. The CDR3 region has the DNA TGTGCCATCAGGCGGGAGGGCCAATTAAGGCAGTTCTTC. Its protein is CAIRREGQLRQFF.

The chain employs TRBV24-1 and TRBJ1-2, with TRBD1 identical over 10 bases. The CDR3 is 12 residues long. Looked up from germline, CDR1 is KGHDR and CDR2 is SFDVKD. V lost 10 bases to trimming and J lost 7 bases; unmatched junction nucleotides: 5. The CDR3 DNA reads TGTGCCACGGGGACAGGGGTGTCTGGCTACACCTTC. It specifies CATGTGVSGYTF.

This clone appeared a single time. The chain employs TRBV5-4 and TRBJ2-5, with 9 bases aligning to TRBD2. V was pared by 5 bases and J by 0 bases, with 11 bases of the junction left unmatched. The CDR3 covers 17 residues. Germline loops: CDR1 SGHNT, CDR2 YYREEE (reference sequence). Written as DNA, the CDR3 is TGTGCCAGCAGTCCCGGGGGGGTAGCGGGAGACCAAGAGACCCAGTACTTC. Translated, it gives CASSPGGVAGDQETQYF.

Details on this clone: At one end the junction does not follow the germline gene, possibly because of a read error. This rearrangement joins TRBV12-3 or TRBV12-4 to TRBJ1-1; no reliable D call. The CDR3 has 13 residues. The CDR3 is CASSFAGNAEAFF. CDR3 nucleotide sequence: TGTGCCAGCAGTTTTGCGGGGAACGCTGAAGCTTTCTTT.

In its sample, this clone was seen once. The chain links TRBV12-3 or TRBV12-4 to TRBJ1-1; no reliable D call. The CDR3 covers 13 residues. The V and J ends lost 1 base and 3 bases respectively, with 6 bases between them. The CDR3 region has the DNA TGTGCCAGCAGTTTAGGTCCGTACACTGAAGCTTTCTTT. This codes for CASSLGPYTEAFF.

CDR3 in DNA: TGTGCCAGCAGTGAGTCCACAGGGGGCGTCGAGCAGTACTTC. Protein product: CASSESTGGVEQYF. V is TRBV6-1 and J is TRBJ2-7; 9 bases are a match to TRBD1. From germline, CDR1 is MNHNS and CDR2 SASEGT. The CDR3 extends over 14 amino acids. Trimming cost V 3 bases and J 6 bases; bases outside gene matches: 6.

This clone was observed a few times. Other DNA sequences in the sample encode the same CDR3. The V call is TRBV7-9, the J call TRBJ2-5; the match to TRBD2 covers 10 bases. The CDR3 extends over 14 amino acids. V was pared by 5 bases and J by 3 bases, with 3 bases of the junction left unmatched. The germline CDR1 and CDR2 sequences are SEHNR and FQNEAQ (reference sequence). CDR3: CASSPGLAEETQYF. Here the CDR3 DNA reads TGTGCCAGCAGCCCCGGACTAGCGGAAGAGACCCAGTACTTC.

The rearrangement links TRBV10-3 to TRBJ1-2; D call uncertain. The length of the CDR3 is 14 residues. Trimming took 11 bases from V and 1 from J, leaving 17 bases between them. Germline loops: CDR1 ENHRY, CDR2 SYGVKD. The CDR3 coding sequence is TGTGCCTCAGCCCGGGGTCAGGATAACTATGGCTACACCTTC. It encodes CASARGQDNYGYTF.

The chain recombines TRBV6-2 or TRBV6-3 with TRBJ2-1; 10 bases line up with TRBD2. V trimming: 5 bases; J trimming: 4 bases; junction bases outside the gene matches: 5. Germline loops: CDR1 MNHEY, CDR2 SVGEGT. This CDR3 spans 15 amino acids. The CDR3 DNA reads TGTGCCAGCAGTCAAGGGACTAGCGATTACAATGAGCAGTTCTTC. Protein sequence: CASSQGTSDYNEQFF.

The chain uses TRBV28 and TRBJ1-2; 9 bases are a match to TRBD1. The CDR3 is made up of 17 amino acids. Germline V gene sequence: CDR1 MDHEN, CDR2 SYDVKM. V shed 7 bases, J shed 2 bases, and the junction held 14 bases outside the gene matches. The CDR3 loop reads CASTSSGQGRSNYGYTF. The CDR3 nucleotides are TGTGCCAGCACCTCCAGTGGACAGGGGAGAAGCAACTATGGCTACACCTTC.

The DNA of the CDR3 is TGTGCCAGTAGTATGGGGAGTTACTACGAGCAGTACTTC. Translating gives CASSMGSYYEQYF. The gene calls are TRBV19 and TRBJ2-7, with D possibly TRBD2 on 5 matching bases. Between the trimmed V and J ends, which lost 3 bases and 3 bases, there was a span of 9 bases. Germline V CDR1 and CDR2: LNHDA, SQIVND (reference sequence). This CDR3 region has 13 residues.

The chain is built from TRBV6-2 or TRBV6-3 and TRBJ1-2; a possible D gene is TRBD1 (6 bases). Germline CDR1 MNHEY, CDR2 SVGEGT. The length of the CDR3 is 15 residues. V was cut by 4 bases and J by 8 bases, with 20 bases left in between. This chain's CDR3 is CASSFGGLRTEGYTF. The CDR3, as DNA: TGTGCCAGCAGTTTCGGGGGGCTGAGGACAGAGGGCTACACCTTC.

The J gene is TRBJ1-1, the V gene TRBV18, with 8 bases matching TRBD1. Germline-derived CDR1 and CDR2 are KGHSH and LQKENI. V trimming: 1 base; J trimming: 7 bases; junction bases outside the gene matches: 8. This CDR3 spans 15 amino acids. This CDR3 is CASSPRTGQTDEAFF. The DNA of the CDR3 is TGTGCCAGCTCACCACGGACAGGGCAGACGGATGAAGCTTTCTTT.

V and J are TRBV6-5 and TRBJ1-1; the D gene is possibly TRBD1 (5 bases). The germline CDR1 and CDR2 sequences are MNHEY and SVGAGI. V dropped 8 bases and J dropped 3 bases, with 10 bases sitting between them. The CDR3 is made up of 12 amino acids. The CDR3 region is CASAGRDTEAFF. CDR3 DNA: TGTGCCAGCGCAGGGAGGGACACTGAAGCTTTCTTT.

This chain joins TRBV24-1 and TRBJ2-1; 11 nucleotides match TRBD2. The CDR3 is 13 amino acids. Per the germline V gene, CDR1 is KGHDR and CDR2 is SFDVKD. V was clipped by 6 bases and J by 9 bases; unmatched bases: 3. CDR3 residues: CATSTSGRPEQFF. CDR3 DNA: TGTGCCACCAGTACTAGCGGGAGACCTGAGCAGTTCTTC.

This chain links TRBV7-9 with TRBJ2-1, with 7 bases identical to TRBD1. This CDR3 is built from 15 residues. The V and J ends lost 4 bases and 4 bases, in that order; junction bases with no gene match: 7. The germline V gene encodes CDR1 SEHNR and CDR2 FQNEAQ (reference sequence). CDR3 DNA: TGTGCCAGCAGCTCAGACAGGGTCTCGTACAATGAGCAGTTCTTC. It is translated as CASSSDRVSYNEQFF.

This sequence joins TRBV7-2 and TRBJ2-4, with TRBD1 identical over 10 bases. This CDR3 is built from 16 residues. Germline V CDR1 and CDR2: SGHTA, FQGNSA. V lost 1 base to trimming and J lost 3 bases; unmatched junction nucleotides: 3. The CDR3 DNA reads TGTGCCAGCAGCTTAGTCGGGACAGGGGTCAAAAACATTCAGTACTTC. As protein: CASSLVGTGVKNIQYF.

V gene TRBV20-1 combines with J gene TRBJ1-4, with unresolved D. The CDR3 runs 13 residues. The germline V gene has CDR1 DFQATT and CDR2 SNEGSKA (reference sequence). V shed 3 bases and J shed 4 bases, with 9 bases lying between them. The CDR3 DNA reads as TGCAGTGCTAGTAAGAACAGTAATGAAAAACTGTTTTTT. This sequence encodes CSASKNSNEKLFF.